This TCR beta chain was captured by sequencing in a study of cytomegalovirus exposure and HLA in healthy donors. Points from the study as a whole: Among TCR sequences, most were rare, though some public TCRs appeared in many donors.

This PCR relied on a set of 60 Vbeta primers and 13 Jbeta primers. Sequencing used immunoSEQ multiplex PCR; TCRdb keeps in-frame clones, though not all of them. The top ten hold 0.25% to 0.4% of the sample, which has about 200,000 clones, 65% to 90% seen once. A word on this clone: The antigen is undetermined.

This CDR3 has 13 amino acids. V lost 0 bases to trimming and J lost 10 bases; unmatched junction nucleotides: 1. Germline values: CDR1 SGDLS, CDR2 YYNGEE. This sequence was found in a woman under 40 in good health and CMV-seronegative. The sample taken for sequencing was PBMCs. V is TRBV9 and J is TRBJ2-1; 10 bases are a match to TRBD2. The CDR3 reads CASSVVLAGEQFF. For the CDR3, the DNA is TGTGCCAGCAGCGTAGTACTAGCGGGGGAGCAGTTCTTC.